What follows are 32 T cell receptor beta chains derived from one specimen sequenced in a study of technical replicates of blood from a handful of donors. Generated by immunoSEQ multiplex PCR, the TCRdb table keeps only in-frame clones and is missing some. In the table there are approximately 66,000 clones, roughly 90% of which are singletons. The sequencing input was PBMCs. Receptors were obtained from a human donor in good health. Some clones in this sample may be carry-over from other donors' samples.

V gene TRBV29-1 combines with J gene TRBJ1-2; 7 nucleotides align to TRBD1. The CDR3 runs 14 residues. Germline CDR1 and CDR2: SQVTM and ANQGSEA. V shed 2 bases, J shed 6 bases, and the junction held 9 bases outside the gene matches. CDR3 sequence (DNA): TGCAGCGTTGAACGAGACAGGGCCCTCCATGGCTACACCTTC. Translation gives CSVERDRALHGYTF.

The chain uses TRBV7-9 and TRBJ2-5, with D perhaps TRBD2 (5 bases). Germline loops: CDR1 SEHNR, CDR2 FQNEAQ (reference sequence). The ends were cut back, 1 base at V and 2 bases at J, with 11 bases in the middle. This CDR3 contains 15 residues. CDR3 nucleotides: TGTGCCAGCAGCTTAGTTTGGGGAGAGCAAGAGACCCAGTACTTC. It codes for CASSLVWGEQETQYF. The full variable domain, rest sourced from reference TRBV7-9 and TRBJ2-5, is DTGVSQNPRHKITKRGQNVTFRCDPISEHNRLYWYRQTLGQGPEFLTYFQNEAQLEKSRLLSDRFSAERPKGSFSTLEIQRTEQGDSAMYLCASSLVWGEQETQYFGPGTRLLVL.

V usage is TRBV7-9 and J usage is TRBJ1-5; D not resolved. CDR1 is SEHNR and CDR2 is FQNEAQ in the germline V gene (reference sequence). The V end lost 0 bases, the J end lost 0 bases, and 12 bases lay between the germline ends. The CDR3 runs 17 residues. The CDR3 here is CASSLATRVDSNQPQHF. CDR3 DNA: TGTGCCAGCAGCTTAGCTACACGGGTCGATAGCAATCAGCCCCAGCATTTT.

The J gene is TRBJ2-7, the V gene TRBV7-2; TRBD1 matches 8 bases. J gave up 3 bases and V 8 bases, and 6 bases lay outside the gene matches. CDR3 length: 13 amino acids. Germline V gene sequence: CDR1 SGHTA, CDR2 FQGNSA. CDR3 residues: CASAQTGGYEQYF. CDR3 DNA: TGTGCCAGCGCCCAAACAGGGGGCTACGAGCAGTACTTC. Full variable domain (remainder filled in from reference TRBV7-2 and TRBJ2-7): GAGVSQSPSNKVTEKGKDVELRCDPISGHTALYWYRQSLGQGLEFLIYFQGNSAPDKSGLPSDRFSAERTGGSVSTLTIQRTQQEDSAVYLCASAQTGGYEQYFGPGTRLTVT.

The genes are TRBV4-3 and TRBJ1-2; D gene unclear. The germline gives CDR1 LGHNA, CDR2 YSLEER. The CDR3 is 15 residues long. The ends were cut back, 0 bases at V and 2 bases at J, with 10 bases in the middle. CDR3 loop: CASSQDGEGNYGYTF. CDR3 nucleotide sequence: TGCGCCAGCAGCCAAGATGGGGAGGGCAACTATGGCTACACCTTC.

This clone was seen just once. CDR3 in amino acids: CASSLRVTGGGGYTF. CDR3 coding DNA: TGTGCCAGCAGCTTGAGAGTAACGGGGGGTGGTGGCTACACCTTC. The V and J genes are TRBV5-6 and TRBJ1-2, with a weak D call TRBD1 (5 bases). Trimming took off 1 base at V and 7 bases at J, with 17 bases between the two ends. The length of the CDR3 is 15 residues. Germline assignment: CDR1 SGHDT and CDR2 YYEEEE.

Comment on this clone: The same CDR3 arises from other DNA sequences in this sample as well. The chain couples TRBV29-1 to TRBJ2-7; the match to TRBD1 covers 12 bases. J gave up 7 bases and V 6 bases, and 10 bases lay outside the gene matches. CDR1 is SQVTM, CDR2 ANQGSEA, per germline. The CDR3 is 14 amino acids. Here the CDR3 DNA reads TGCAGCGTGGGAACCGGGACAGGGGGCAGAGAGCAGTACTTC. Encoded protein: CSVGTGTGGREQYF.

The CDR3 DNA sequence: TGTGCCAGCAGGCTTGGGGGCGGCAATCAGCCCCAGCATTTT. Its translation: CASRLGGGNQPQHF. The V call is TRBV6-6, the J call TRBJ1-5, with TRBD1 as a possible D gene (6 bases). From germline, CDR1 is MNHNY and CDR2 SVGAGI (reference sequence). The CDR3 sequence is 14 residues long. V was shortened by 6 bases and J by 2 bases, with 11 bases between the two germline ends.

J is TRBJ1-3 and V is TRBV5-6, with no clear D. Germline V gene lookup returns CDR1 SGHDT and CDR2 YYEEEE. V lost 0 bases and J 8 bases, leaving 9 bases between the germline ends. The CDR3 sequence is 13 residues long. As DNA, the CDR3 is TGTGCCAGCAGCTTGGTAGCGGTTGACACCATATATTTT. Translation gives CASSLVAVDTIYF.

The rearrangement joins TRBV4-2 to TRBJ2-2, with no clear D. From germline, CDR1 is LGHNA and CDR2 YNFKEQ. V was pared by 4 bases and J by 4 bases, with 16 bases between. The CDR3 contains 16 residues. The CDR3 region is CASSLDLERGTGELFF. In DNA, the CDR3 is TGTGCCAGCAGCCTTGATCTAGAGCGAGGCACCGGGGAGCTGTTTTTT.

This chain uses TRBV18 with TRBJ2-6; D is perhaps TRBD1 (5 bases). Between the trimmed V and J ends, which lost 3 bases and 0 bases, there was a span of 12 bases. Germline loops: CDR1 KGHSH, CDR2 LQKENI. This CDR3 spans 17 amino acids. CDR3 amino acids: CASSPQGGGSGANVLTF. In DNA form, the CDR3 reads TGTGCCAGCTCACCTCAGGGTGGTGGCTCTGGGGCCAACGTCCTGACTTTC. Full variable domain (rest looked up from reference TRBV18 and TRBJ2-6): NAGVMQNPRHLVRRRGQEARLRCSPMKGHSHVYWYRQLPEEGLKFMVYLQKENIIDESGMPKERFSAEFPKEGPSILRIQQVVRGDSAAYFCASSPQGGGSGANVLTFGAGSRLTVL.

The chain uses TRBV4-1 and TRBJ2-5; 9 bases are shared with TRBD2. Germline CDR1 and CDR2: MGHRA and YSYEKL. The junction had 13 bases not matched to a gene; V was cut back by 3 bases and J by 5 bases. This CDR3 comprises 17 residues. CDR3 sequence: CASSQNSGSLTRETQYF. Here the CDR3 DNA reads TGCGCCAGCAGCCAGAATAGCGGGAGCCTCACCAGGGAGACCCAGTACTTC.

The chain couples TRBV9 to TRBJ1-2, with a tentative D call TRBD1 (5 bases). V lost 4 bases, J lost 0 bases, and 13 bases lay in between. Germline V gene data show CDR1 as SGDLS and CDR2 as YYNGEE. The CDR3 has 15 amino acids. CDR3 DNA sequence: TGTGCCAGCAGCCTCCCGGGGGTCTCTAACTATGGCTACACCTTC. It specifies CASSLPGVSNYGYTF.

This chain links TRBV6-4 with TRBJ2-7, with 15 positions matching TRBD2. The V and J ends lost 6 bases and 3 bases, in that order; junction bases with no gene match: 9. Germline V gene lookup returns CDR1 MRHNA and CDR2 SNTAGT. The CDR3 loop spans 17 amino acids. CDR3 in DNA: TGTGCCAGCAGGGCCGGGACTAGCGGGGGGCCAAACTACGAGCAGTACTTC. As protein: CASRAGTSGGPNYEQYF.

The CDR3 bases are TGTGCCAGTAGCCCACTCGGGACTAGCGGGAGGGCCAGAGAGACCCAGTACTTC. Its protein product is CASSPLGTSGRARETQYF. V usage is TRBV19 and J usage is TRBJ2-5; 16 positions match TRBD2. Trimming took 6 bases from V and 4 from J; bases not matched to a gene: 11. The germline V gene encodes CDR1 LNHDA and CDR2 SQIVND (reference sequence). This CDR3 region has 18 residues.

This chain links TRBV5-4 with TRBJ2-2; 7 bases match TRBD1. Germline lookup yields CDR1 SGHNT and CDR2 YYREEE (reference sequence). The V gene end was trimmed by 4 bases and the J gene end by 0 bases; junction bases not matched to a gene: 3. The CDR3 is 15 amino acids. The CDR3 here is CASSVGQTNTGELFF. Here the CDR3 DNA reads TGTGCCAGCAGCGTGGGACAGACGAACACCGGGGAGCTGTTTTTT. The full variable domain, in which reference TRBV5-4 and TRBJ2-2 provide the parts outside the CDR3, is ETGVTQSPTHLIKTRGQQVTLRCSSQSGHNTVSWYQQALGQGPQFIFQYYREEENGRGNFPPRFSGLQFPNYSSELNVNALELDDSALYLCASSVGQTNTGELFFGEGSRLTVL.

The chain couples TRBV7-2 to TRBJ2-1, with TRBD2 identical over 8 bases. The V gene end was trimmed by 5 bases and the J gene end by 3 bases; junction bases not matched to a gene: 12. Germline V gene lookup returns CDR1 SGHTA and CDR2 FQGNSA. The CDR3 sequence is 17 residues long. CDR3 region: CASSATGSGSIYNEQFF. For the CDR3, the DNA is TGTGCCAGCAGCGCCACGGGAAGCGGGAGTATCTACAATGAGCAGTTCTTC. Using reference TRBV7-2 and TRBJ2-1 for the parts outside the CDR3, the full variable domain is GAGVSQSPSNKVTEKGKDVELRCDPISGHTALYWYRQSLGQGLEFLIYFQGNSAPDKSGLPSDRFSAERTGGSVSTLTIQRTQQEDSAVYLCASSATGSGSIYNEQFFGPGTRLTVL.

The chain has TRBV19 and TRBJ2-7; weak D call: TRBD1 (5 bases). This CDR3 has 17 residues. CDR1 is LNHDA, CDR2 SQIVND, per germline (reference sequence). The ends were cut back, 5 bases at V and 4 bases at J, with 24 bases in the middle. The CDR3 DNA sequence: TGTGCCAGTAGTCCAACAGGCCTTACGTTCGCATCTTACGAGCAGTACTTC. The encoded protein is CASSPTGLTFASYEQYF.

J is TRBJ1-2 and V is TRBV30; D is ambiguous. Germline values: CDR1 GTSNPN, CDR2 SVGIG (reference sequence). The V and J ends lost 6 bases and 0 bases respectively, with 14 bases between them. The CDR3 extends over 14 amino acids. CDR3 sequence reads: CACPGKNPNYGYTF. CDR3 DNA: TGTGCCTGCCCGGGGAAAAACCCTAACTATGGCTACACCTTC.

The rearrangement uses TRBV27 and TRBJ2-3; the match to TRBD2 covers 10 bases. Germline CDR1 and CDR2: MNHEY and SMNVEV (reference sequence). Trimming took 5 bases from V and 0 from J; bases not matched to a gene: 5. This CDR3 spans 16 amino acids. The CDR3 is CASSLRTSGSTDTQYF. The CDR3 DNA sequence: TGTGCCAGCAGTCTCAGGACTAGCGGAAGCACAGATACGCAGTATTTT.

The rearrangement joins TRBV7-2 to TRBJ1-1, with 7 nucleotides matching TRBD1. CDR1 is SGHTA and CDR2 is FQGNSA in the germline V gene. Unmatched junction bases numbered 9, after V lost 4 bases and J lost 1 base. The CDR3 extends over 16 amino acids. CDR3 region: CASSSRPNRGNTEAFF. The CDR3 DNA is TGTGCCAGCAGCTCGAGGCCTAACAGGGGGAACACTGAAGCTTTCTTT.

The chain is built from TRBV5-1 and TRBJ2-2; 9 bases agree with TRBD2. The trim removed 1 base at V and 5 bases at J, leaving 9 bases unmatched. The CDR3 length is 17 residues. Germline V CDR1 and CDR2: SGHRS, YFSETQ. In DNA, the CDR3 is TGCGCCAGCAGCTTGAAAATAGCGGGAGTTCCGACCGGGGAGCTGTTTTTT. It encodes CASSLKIAGVPTGELFF.

The rearrangement links TRBV11-2 to TRBJ2-7; D gene ambiguous. Germline V lookup: CDR1 SGHAT, CDR2 FQNNGV. CDR3 size: 13 residues. V gave up 5 bases and J gave up 9 bases, with 17 bases separating them. CDR3 residues: CASSPGLAQVQYF. The CDR3 DNA is TGTGCCAGCAGCCCTGGCCTCGCTCAGGTGCAGTACTTC.

The chain is built from TRBV27 and TRBJ2-7; D remains ambiguous. The CDR3 has 14 amino acids. Germline CDR1 MNHEY, CDR2 SMNVEV (reference sequence). The V and J ends lost 4 bases and 6 bases respectively, with 16 bases between them. CDR3 loop: CASSSRSPMREQYF. The CDR3 bases are TGTGCCAGCAGTTCCCGATCTCCGATGCGCGAGCAGTACTTC.

The rearrangement uses TRBV7-2 and TRBJ2-3; D remains ambiguous. CDR3 length: 14 amino acids. From germline, CDR1 is SGHTA and CDR2 FQGNSA. Trimming shortened V by 5 bases and J by 1 base, and 10 bases separated the two germline ends. The CDR3 DNA reads TGTGCCAGCAGCATCCCGAGAGGCACAGATACGCAGTATTTT. Translating gives CASSIPRGTDTQYF.

The chain links TRBV2 to TRBJ2-3; 9 bases match TRBD1. Germline trimming cut 6 bases from V and 4 bases from J; bases unmatched to any gene: 8. The V gene's germline CDR1 is SNHLY and CDR2 FYNNEI. The CDR3 contains 15 residues. CDR3 loop: CASSQQTGGADTQYF. Here the CDR3 DNA reads TGTGCCAGCAGCCAACAGACAGGGGGGGCAGATACGCAGTATTTT.

The genes are TRBV4-1 and TRBJ1-2; perhaps TRBD1 as D (6 bases). V gave up 0 bases and J gave up 4 bases, with 15 bases separating them. Germline V CDR1 and CDR2: MGHRA, YSYEKL. The CDR3 spans 16 residues. DNA of the CDR3: TGCGCCAGCAGCCAAGAGGGGGCCTCAACCCTCTATGGCTACACCTTC. Protein: CASSQEGASTLYGYTF.

The chain recombines TRBV19 with TRBJ2-2; TRBD2 matches 11 bases. In germline, CDR1 is LNHDA, CDR2 SQIVND (reference sequence). CDR3 length equals 15 residues. J was trimmed by 6 bases and V by 4 bases; bases with no gene match: 4. CDR3 nucleotides: TGTGCCAGTAGTACGGCTAGCGGGGGGCCCGGGGAGCTGTTTTTT. It codes for CASSTASGGPGELFF.

J is TRBJ2-2 and V is TRBV4-2; no definite D call. This CDR3 spans 14 amino acids. Between the trimmed V and J ends, which lost 7 bases and 4 bases, there was a span of 13 bases. The V gene's germline CDR1 is LGHNA and CDR2 YNFKEQ. The CDR3 here is CASTAQSFTGELFF. The DNA of the CDR3 is TGTGCCAGCACCGCACAGTCGTTCACCGGGGAGCTGTTTTTT.

The count of this clone is one. This chain connects TRBV5-4 to TRBJ2-7; TRBD2 aligns across 9 bases. The germline V gene has CDR1 SGHNT and CDR2 YYREEE (reference sequence). V lost 4 bases and J lost 6; bases outside the gene matches: 5. The CDR3 totals 13 residues. CDR3 coding DNA: TGTGCCAGCAGCATTAGCGGGAGAAGCGAGCAGTACTTC. Amino acid sequence: CASSISGRSEQYF.

The chain carries TRBV5-1 and TRBJ2-3; weak D call: TRBD2 (6 bases). Germline-derived CDR1 and CDR2 are SGHRS and YFSETQ. V was cut by 4 bases and J by 2 bases, with 17 bases left in between. The CDR3 spans 16 residues. Here the CDR3 reads CASSRGAEGPTDTQYF. The CDR3 bases are TGCGCCAGCAGCCGGGGAGCGGAGGGGCCCACAGATACGCAGTATTTT.

This clone was seen just once. J is TRBJ1-2 and V is TRBV7-3; D possibly corresponds to TRBD1 (5 bases). Trimming left V 1 base short and J 4 bases short, with 16 bases between. CDR3 length equals 16 residues. In germline, CDR1 is SGHTA, CDR2 FQGTGA. CDR3 DNA sequence: TGTGCCAGCAGCTTAAGCCCCTCGCAGGGCGGCTATGGCTACACCTTC. Its protein product is CASSLSPSQGGYGYTF.